The 17 T cell receptor beta chains presented below share a single source sample, sequenced in a study of vaccination and CD4 T cells after COVID-19. Researchers used the Oncomine TCR Beta short-read assay to sequence DNA from cultured CD4+ T cells. TCRdb re-called the PCR reads with MiXCR, one entry per CDR3 protein. The sample carries fewer than 20,000 distinct CDR3 sequences, around two fifths recorded once. Stated treatment: roughly ten-day PBMC culture with coronavirus spike peptide pools or control peptides (ViraFEST assay). These TCRs are of unknown antigen specificity. The specimen was CD4+ T cells from blood, cultured in vitro, collected after SARS-CoV-2 vaccination. Every receptor here comes from a human donor who had recovered from COVID-19.

This clonotype was seen a few times. The chain employs TRBV15 and TRBJ1-3; TRBD1 matches at 8 bases. V lost 5 bases to trimming and J lost 0 bases; unmatched junction nucleotides: 3. The CDR3 length is 15 residues. Germline V gene sequence: CDR1 LNHNV, CDR2 YYDKDF (reference sequence). The CDR3 reads CATSLDRVSGNTIYF. The CDR3 DNA reads TGTGCCACCAGCCTGGACAGGGTCTCTGGAAACACCATATATTTT.

The chain combines TRBV18 with TRBJ2-5; D unresolved. This CDR3 has 14 amino acids. With 1 base removed from V and 2 bases from J, the gap between germline ends came to 8 bases. Germline CDR1 and CDR2: KGHSH and LQKENI. The CDR3 sequence: CASSPQREQETQYF. Written as DNA, the CDR3 is TGTGCCAGCTCACCACAACGAGAGCAAGAGACCCAGTACTTC.

This clonotype was found a few times. V is TRBV6-5 and J is TRBJ1-1; 10 bases map to TRBD1. Trimming at V came to 4 bases and at J to 1 base, leaving 3 bases not matched to a gene. Germline CDR1 reads MNHEY; CDR2 reads SVGAGI. CDR3 length equals 15 residues. The CDR3 region has the DNA TGTGCCAGCAGTTCGACAGGGGGCGGGAACACTGAAGCTTTCTTT. Encoded protein: CASSSTGGGNTEAFF.

This clonotype was seen only a few times. This chain uses TRBV20-1 with TRBJ1-2; no firm D call. The CDR3 runs 12 residues. Trimming took off 3 bases at V and 0 bases at J, with 5 bases between the two ends. CDR1 DFQATT and CDR2 SNEGSKA come from the germline V gene (reference sequence). In DNA, the CDR3 is TGCAGTGCTAGTGTGGCTAACTATGGCTACACCTTC. It encodes CSASVANYGYTF.

A remark on this clonotype: One end of the junction fails to match germline, which may point to a read error. V and J are TRBV20-1 and TRBJ2-5; TRBD1 matches at 12 bases. The CDR3 contains 15 residues. From germline, CDR1 is DFQATT and CDR2 SNEGSKA (reference sequence). The CDR3 reads CSARPGTGGGETQHF. The CDR3 DNA sequence: TGCAGTGCTAGACCCGGGACAGGGGGCGGAGAGACCCAGCACTTC.

This chain links TRBV2 with TRBJ2-5, with TRBD2 matching 7 bases. Germline trimming cut 1 base from V and 5 bases from J; bases unmatched to any gene: 13. The length of the CDR3 is 17 residues. Germline V gene data show CDR1 as SNHLY and CDR2 as FYNNEI. The CDR3 nucleotides read TGTGCCAGCAGTGAAGGGGGCTTTGGGGGAGGGTTGGAGACCCAGTACTTC. It specifies CASSEGGFGGGLETQYF.

The gene calls are TRBV15 and TRBJ2-5; 12 nucleotides agree with TRBD2. Per germline, CDR1 LNHNV and CDR2 YYDKDF (reference sequence). The CDR3 length is 20 residues. V lost 3 bases to trimming and J lost 0 bases; unmatched junction nucleotides: 14. The CDR3 sequence is CATSRVGLAGSAGYQETQYF. DNA for the CDR3: TGTGCCACCAGCAGGGTAGGACTAGCGGGATCCGCCGGCTACCAAGAGACCCAGTACTTC.

The genes are TRBV4-1 and TRBJ2-3; D call uncertain. V lost 1 base and J 4 bases, leaving 6 bases between the germline ends. CDR3 length: 13 residues. Germline V lookup: CDR1 MGHRA, CDR2 YSYEKL. The DNA of the CDR3 is TGCGCCAGCAGCCAAGTGAGATCAGATACGCAGTATTTT. This translates into CASSQVRSDTQYF.

This clonotype was seen more than once but under ten times. The rearrangement links TRBV6-1 to TRBJ2-1; D perhaps matches TRBD1 (5 bases). CDR3 length equals 14 residues. V lost 6 bases to trimming and J lost 6 bases, with 15 bases between them. Looked up from germline, CDR1 is MNHNS and CDR2 is SASEGT. The CDR3: CASRPWGPVNEQFF. CDR3 coding DNA: TGTGCCAGCAGGCCTTGGGGCCCGGTCAATGAGCAGTTCTTC.

The rearrangement uses TRBV2 and TRBJ1-1; maybe TRBD1 (5 bases). The CDR3 loop spans 14 amino acids. The V end lost 7 bases, the J end lost 4 bases, and 16 bases lay between the germline ends. Germline V lookup: CDR1 SNHLY, CDR2 FYNNEI. As DNA, the CDR3 is TGTGCCAGCAATGGGGCCGGGGTCTCCACTGAAGCTTTCTTT. It is translated as CASNGAGVSTEAFF.

The chain recombines TRBV20-1 with TRBJ2-3; D remains ambiguous. Looked up from germline, CDR1 is DFQATT and CDR2 is SNEGSKA (reference sequence). This CDR3 is built from 11 residues. Trimming removed 3 bases from V and 8 bases from J, with 9 bases in between. The CDR3 nucleotides read TGCAGTGCTAGCTTTTTGGGTACGCAGTATTTT. Residues: CSASFLGTQYF.

In its sample, this clonotype was seen a few times. The chain joins TRBV4-1 to TRBJ2-2; 8 bases are shared with TRBD2. The CDR3 has 18 amino acids. With 1 base clipped from V and 8 bases from J, the junction kept 15 bases outside the gene matches. Germline CDR1 MGHRA, CDR2 YSYEKL. As DNA, the CDR3 is TGCGCCAGCAGCCAAGTAGCTCTACTAGCGGTCCTTCAGGGGGAGCTGTTTTTT. This codes for CASSQVALLAVLQGELFF.

This chain connects TRBV29-1 to TRBJ2-2, with TRBD2 matching over 9 bases. V was pared by 7 bases and J by 4 bases, with 10 bases of the junction left unmatched. CDR1 and CDR2 from the germline V gene are SQVTM and ANQGSEA. The length of the CDR3 is 15 residues. The CDR3 protein is CSAAGAGGSTGELFF. CDR3 nucleotides: TGCAGCGCTGCTGGAGCGGGAGGCAGCACCGGGGAGCTGTTTTTT.

The chain is built from TRBV4-1 and TRBJ2-3; the D is unclear. The V and J ends lost 1 base and 4 bases respectively, with 6 bases between them. Germline loops: CDR1 MGHRA, CDR2 YSYEKL. The CDR3 contains 13 residues. The CDR3 DNA is TGCGCCAGCAGCCAAGCCGCGCCAGATACGCAGTATTTT. This codes for CASSQAAPDTQYF.

CDR3 residues: CSVEVTGRGTEAFF. CDR3 sequence (DNA): TGCAGCGTTGAAGTAACAGGGCGGGGCACTGAAGCTTTCTTT. V is TRBV29-1 and J is TRBJ1-1, with a tentative D call TRBD1 (6 bases). Germline assignment: CDR1 SQVTM and CDR2 ANQGSEA. With 1 base removed from V and 4 bases from J, the gap between germline ends came to 13 bases. The CDR3 is 14 amino acids.

The chain joins TRBV6-1 to TRBJ1-2; TRBD1 matches at 7 bases. This CDR3 is 13 amino acids long. Losses at the gene ends were 6 bases for V and 2 bases for J; bases not matched to a gene: 3. Germline CDR1 and CDR2: MNHNS and SASEGT. DNA of the CDR3: TGTGCCAGCAGGGAGACAGGGAACTATGGCTACACCTTC. Translating gives CASRETGNYGYTF.

This clonotype appeared a few times. This rearrangement joins TRBV20-1 to TRBJ1-2; tentative D call: TRBD1 (5 bases). Trimming removed 1 base at V and 2 bases at J, with 20 bases between. The V gene's germline CDR1 is DFQATT and CDR2 SNEGSKA (reference sequence). This CDR3 contains 17 residues. DNA of the CDR3: TGCAGTGCTAGAGTGGGCAACTGGGACTACAGGAACTATGGCTACACCTTC. Its translation: CSARVGNWDYRNYGYTF.